These T cell receptor beta chains were read from a single sample in a study of blood T cell repertoires in COVID-19. The assay was immunoSEQ multiplex PCR, and TCRdb's table has in-frame clones only and misses some. The table includes tens of thousands of clones, 80% to 90% detected once. The sequenced material came from peripheral blood. These receptor sequences come from a man between 60 and 70 years old with acute or convalescent COVID-19. CDR3s include the opening cysteine and the closing phenylalanine or tryptophan. D genes are given only for firm matches. Size is stated for part of the rows, as once, few or many counts, or as a class when the clone is expanded.

clone_size: -; v_call: TRBV19; j_call: TRBJ2-5; d_call: TRBD2; cdr3_aa: CASRGGGPWAQYF; cdr3_nt: TGTGCCAGTAGAGGCGGGGGACCATGGGCCCAGTACTTC
clone_size: -; v_call: TRBV5-1; j_call: TRBJ2-2; d_call: -; cdr3_aa: CASIGGLNTGELFF; cdr3_nt: TGCGCCAGCATCGGAGGGCTCAACACCGGGGAGCTGTTTTTT
clone_size: -; v_call: TRBV30; j_call: TRBJ1-5; d_call: -; cdr3_aa: CAWSVLGGRNQPQHF; cdr3_nt: TGTGCCTGGAGTGTACTAGGGGGACGCAATCAGCCCCAGCATTTT
clone_size: once; v_call: TRBV28; j_call: TRBJ2-7; d_call: TRBD2; cdr3_aa: CASSRLTGGRYEQYF; cdr3_nt: TGTGCCAGCAGCCGACTGACGGGAGGGCGCTACGAGCAGTACTTC
clone_size: -; v_call: TRBV2; j_call: TRBJ1-2; d_call: -; cdr3_aa: CASSEARQGQRGYTF; cdr3_nt: TGTGCCAGCAGTGAAGCGCGGCAGGGACAACGCGGCTACACCTTC
clone_size: -; v_call: TRBV24-1; j_call: TRBJ2-2; d_call: -; cdr3_aa: CATSGLTRGSFGTGELFF; cdr3_nt: TGTGCCACCAGTGGCCTAACGCGGGGCTCGTTCGGGACCGGGGAGCTGTTTTTT
clone_size: -; v_call: TRBV4-3; j_call: TRBJ2-2; d_call: -; cdr3_aa: CASSPRSMNTGELFF; cdr3_nt: TGCGCCAGCAGCCCGCGATCTATGAACACCGGGGAGCTGTTTTTT
clone_size: -; v_call: TRBV10-3; j_call: TRBJ1-6; d_call: TRBD1; cdr3_aa: CAISEKDLPGGNSPLHF; cdr3_nt: TGTGCCATCAGTGAGAAGGACCTGCCAGGGGGAAATTCACCCCTCCACTTT
clone_size: -; v_call: TRBV28; j_call: TRBJ1-6; d_call: -; cdr3_aa: CASSPEGSNNSPLHF; cdr3_nt: TGTGCCAGCAGTCCCGAGGGCAGTAATAATTCACCCCTCCACTTT
clone_size: -; v_call: TRBV11-3; j_call: TRBJ2-2; d_call: TRBD2; cdr3_aa: CASSSPGGGMSTGELFF; cdr3_nt: TGTGCCAGCAGCTCCCCGGGAGGGGGGATGAGCACCGGGGAGCTGTTTTTT
clone_size: -; v_call: TRBV7-6; j_call: TRBJ2-5; d_call: TRBD2; cdr3_aa: CASSLASGGGETQYF; cdr3_nt: TGTGCCAGCAGCTTAGCCTCCGGGGGGGGAGAGACCCAGTACTTC
clone_size: -; v_call: TRBV7-8; j_call: TRBJ1-5; d_call: -; cdr3_aa: CASSLGGGFGRNQPQHF; cdr3_nt: TGTGCCAGCAGCTTAGGGGGGGGCTTTGGGCGCAATCAGCCCCAGCATTTT
clone_size: -; v_call: TRBV21-1; j_call: TRBJ2-1; d_call: -; cdr3_aa: CASSKGRGTRRSNEQFF; cdr3_nt: TGTGCCAGCAGCAAAGGTCGGGGGACTAGGCGTTCGAATGAGCAGTTCTTC
clone_size: few; v_call: TRBV11-3; j_call: TRBJ1-1; d_call: -; cdr3_aa: CASSLEDSVEAFF; cdr3_nt: TGTGCCAGCAGCTTAGAGGACAGCGTTGAAGCTTTCTTT
clone_size: -; v_call: TRBV5-4; j_call: TRBJ1-5; d_call: TRBD1; cdr3_aa: CASSSGPGGLGNQPQHF; cdr3_nt: TGTGCCAGCAGCTCCGGGCCAGGGGGCCTGGGCAATCAGCCCCAGCATTTT
clone_size: -; v_call: TRBV28; j_call: TRBJ2-7; d_call: TRBD2; cdr3_aa: CASTMAGTSESYYEQYF; cdr3_nt: TGTGCCAGCACCATGGCCGGGACTAGCGAGTCCTATTACGAGCAGTACTTC
clone_size: -; v_call: TRBV30; j_call: TRBJ2-3; d_call: TRBD2; cdr3_aa: CAWVPTLAGFTDTQYF; cdr3_nt: TGTGCCTGGGTGCCCACCTTAGCGGGCTTCACAGATACGCAGTATTTT
clone_size: -; v_call: TRBV27; j_call: TRBJ1-2; d_call: TRBD1; cdr3_aa: CASSPQDRDLYGYTF; cdr3_nt: TGTGCCAGCAGTCCCCAGGACAGGGACCTCTATGGCTACACCTTC
clone_size: once; v_call: TRBV7-6; j_call: TRBJ2-1; d_call: -; cdr3_aa: CASSLELAREQFF; cdr3_nt: TGTGCCAGCAGCTTAGAACTCGCTCGTGAGCAGTTCTTC
clone_size: -; v_call: TRBV19; j_call: TRBJ2-2; d_call: TRBD1; cdr3_aa: CASRRQGNTGELFF; cdr3_nt: TGTGCCAGTAGACGACAGGGGAACACCGGGGAGCTGTTTTTT
clone_size: -; v_call: TRBV6-1; j_call: TRBJ2-7; d_call: TRBD2; cdr3_aa: CASSDISGTYEQYF; cdr3_nt: TGTGCCAGCAGTGACATTAGCGGGACCTACGAGCAGTACTTC
clone_size: -; v_call: TRBV7-2; j_call: TRBJ2-7; d_call: -; cdr3_aa: CASSRAEGEQYF; cdr3_nt: TGTGCCAGCAGCCGCGCGGAGGGCGAGCAGTACTTC
clone_size: -; v_call: TRBV29-1; j_call: TRBJ2-1; d_call: -; cdr3_aa: CSAKTGPSYNEQFF; cdr3_nt: TGCAGCGCCAAGACTGGTCCGTCCTACAATGAGCAGTTCTTC
clone_size: -; v_call: TRBV15; j_call: TRBJ2-1; d_call: -; cdr3_aa: CATGTQRGNEQFF; cdr3_nt: TGTGCCACCGGGACTCAGAGGGGCAATGAGCAGTTCTTC
clone_size: -; v_call: TRBV19; j_call: TRBJ1-1; d_call: -; cdr3_aa: CASSSRGNTEAFF; cdr3_nt: TGTGCCAGTAGTAGCCGGGGTAACACTGAAGCTTTCTTT
clone_size: -; v_call: TRBV29-1; j_call: TRBJ2-5; d_call: TRBD2; cdr3_aa: CSELGTGGETQYF; cdr3_nt: TGCAGCGAGCTCGGCACGGGAGGAGAGACCCAGTACTTC
clone_size: -; v_call: TRBV25-1; j_call: TRBJ1-3; d_call: -; cdr3_aa: CASSEFGQIGNTIYF; cdr3_nt: TGTGCCAGCAGTGAGTTCGGACAGATTGGAAACACCATATATTTT
clone_size: -; v_call: TRBV7-9; j_call: TRBJ2-1; d_call: TRBD2; cdr3_aa: CASSSSPAGGNPYNEQFF; cdr3_nt: TGTGCCAGCAGCTCCAGCCCAGCGGGAGGGAATCCTTACAATGAGCAGTTCTTC
clone_size: -; v_call: TRBV10-3; j_call: TRBJ2-3; d_call: -; cdr3_aa: CAISGGRGTDTQYF; cdr3_nt: TGTGCCATCAGTGGGGGGCGCGGCACAGATACGCAGTATTTT